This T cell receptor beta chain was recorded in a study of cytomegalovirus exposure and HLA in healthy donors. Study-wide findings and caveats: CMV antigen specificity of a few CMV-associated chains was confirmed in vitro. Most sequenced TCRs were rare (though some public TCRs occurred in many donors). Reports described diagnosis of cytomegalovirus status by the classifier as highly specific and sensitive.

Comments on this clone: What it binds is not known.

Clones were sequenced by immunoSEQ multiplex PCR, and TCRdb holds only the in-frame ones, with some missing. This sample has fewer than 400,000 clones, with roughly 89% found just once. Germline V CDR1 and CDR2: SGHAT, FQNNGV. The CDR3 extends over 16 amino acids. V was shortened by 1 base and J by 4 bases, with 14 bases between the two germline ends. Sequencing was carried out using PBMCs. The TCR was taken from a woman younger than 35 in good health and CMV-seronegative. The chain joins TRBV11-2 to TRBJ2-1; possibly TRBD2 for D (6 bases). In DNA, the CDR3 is TGTGCCAGCAGCTTAGTGGGTTATGGGACTTACAATGAGCAGTTCTTC. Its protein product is CASSLVGYGTYNEQFF.